The present T cell receptor beta chain was sequenced within a study of radiation and T cells in renal cell carcinoma. The treatment here: treatment-naive control, cytoreductive nephrectomy. Control tumors came from treatment-naive patients without prior radiation. Sequenced control tumors were from about a dozen males and a few females, median age 57. Profiled with immunoSEQ multiplex PCR; TCRdb holds only in-frame clones, not every one. The sample has about 12,000 clones; about 65% are singletons. Germline V gene sequence: CDR1 SGHAT, CDR2 FQNNGV. This CDR3 region has 15 residues. V was shortened by 3 bases and J by 0 bases, with 12 bases between the two germline ends.

The receptor's source is a woman aged 80 or older with renal cell carcinoma. The sample was tumor tissue, taken from a patient whose treatment was nephrectomy without radiotherapy. This chain links TRBV11-2 with TRBJ2-7; D unclear. The CDR3 nucleotides are TGTGCCAGCAGCTTTAATTTTGAGAGCTCCTACGAGCAGTACGTC. It codes for CASSFNFESSYEQYV.